This section outlines one T cell receptor (beta chain) sequence together with its context. This record comes from a study of healthy donors' naive CD4 and CD8 T cells. Starting from around 500 ng of total RNA, TCR libraries were made with linear amplification. One entry per CDR3 protein results from TCRdb running MiXCR on the reads. The sample lists approximately 180,000 distinct CDR3 sequences, around 80% occurring once. The CDR3 loop spans 13 amino acids. The germline V and J ends were trimmed by 3 bases and 4 bases, with 9 bases remaining between them. Germline V CDR1 and CDR2: LNHDA, SQIVND (reference sequence).

Material for sequencing was naive CD4+ and CD8+ T cells sorted from blood, pooled from several donors. This chain links TRBV19 with TRBJ1-1; no firm D call. This TCR was recovered from a pool of human donors in good health; the sample pools cells from several healthy donors. The DNA of the CDR3 is TGTGCCAGTAGTATGGGTAAGACCACTGAAGCTTTCTTT. Translated: CASSMGKTTEAFF.